This TCR beta chain was identified in a study of blood T cell repertoires in COVID-19. Background on the study: Samples came from the United States, Italy and Spain, spanning acute and convalescent COVID-19. In each case, the material was cDNA or gDNA derived from T cells, B-cell-depleted T cells, or PBMCs.

Authors' processing steps: Amplification from reference gene primers served as the basis for estimated nucleated cell counts. Assay used: immunoSEQ multiplex PCR; TCRdb lists only in-frame clones, some missing. V and J calls and clone size are copied from that table; D and trimming were computed from the DNA. This table has about 95,000 clones, approximately 84% appearing once. CDR3 size: 14 residues. Trimming at V came to 6 bases and at J to 4 bases, leaving 8 bases not matched to a gene. Germline V gene lookup returns CDR1 MDHEN and CDR2 SYDVKM. This TCR was recovered from a man at least 80 years old with active or convalescent COVID-19. Sample: peripheral blood. This chain joins TRBV28 and TRBJ1-2; 7 positions agree with TRBD1. The CDR3 region has the DNA TGTGCCAGCAGACATCAGGGGGGCACCTATGGCTACACCTTC. Protein sequence: CASRHQGGTYGYTF.